The sequence of this T cell receptor beta chain was determined in a study of T cell repertoires in cytomegalovirus infection (dated by TCRdb to about 2019). With regard to the full study: Donor HLA type was relevant to the analysis, because carriage of CMV infection together with the matching HLA type was indicated by public TCR beta signatures. Paper-wide results and their limitations: In the ex vivo response, HLA-C-restricted CMV-specific TCR beta clonotypes were dominant, and in two of eight donors the single most frequent clonotype came from this HLA-C-restricted group. In both this cohort and an independent approximately 370-donor cohort, the cumulative frequency of public TCR beta family members distinguished carriers of CMV infection plus the relevant HLA type.

Many counts were recorded for this clonotype. Its antigen is unknown. No quality values exist for individual bases; no much larger clone is one base distant. Sequencing used an Illumina HiSeq 1500. TCRdb reran the public reads through fastp at Q25 and MiXCR, keeping productive beta chains. When rows share a CDR3 protein, they turn into one entry using the most common DNA and genes. The sample contains approximately 500,000 distinct CDR3 sequences, about 15% of them found a single time. Of the sample, 20% to 30% is held by the ten largest clones. The receptor was derived from a human donor in good health (CMV status not recorded). Some clones in this sample may be carry-over from other donors' samples. Input material: CD8+ T cells from PBMCs.

Here the CDR3 is given as CASSVGRGTEAFF. The DNA reads TGTGCCAGCAGCGTAGGCAGGGGAACTGAAGCTTTCTTT. The rearranged segments are TRBV9 and TRBJ1-1, and TRBD1 may be the D gene, going by 6 matching bases. CDR1 and CDR2, looked up from the germline V gene, are SGDLS and YYNGEE. V is clipped by 0 bases and J by 5 bases, and the sequence between their germline boundaries is 8 bases long. The CDR3 starts with the cysteine, ends with the phenylalanine, and has 13 residues. Here the CDR3 DNA is all that survives: 39 bases in frame from base 1.